This T cell receptor beta chain was obtained from a study of blood T cell repertoires in COVID-19. Trimming took off 3 bases at V and 6 bases at J, with 16 bases between the two ends. The CDR3 extends over 14 amino acids. Per the germline V gene, CDR1 is SGDLS and CDR2 is YYNGEE. TCRdb's table, derived via immunoSEQ multiplex PCR, lists solely in-frame clones and lacks some. The table includes some 64,000 clones, nearly 90% detected once. The material sequenced was peripheral blood. The sequence came from a man aged 50 to 60 with active COVID-19. V usage is TRBV9 and J usage is TRBJ2-7; D might be TRBD1 (5 bases). As DNA, the CDR3 is TGTGCCAGCAGCGCACCCCGCAGGGAAGGCGAGCAGTACTTC. Translated: CASSAPRREGEQYF.